This TCR beta chain stems from a study of blood T cell repertoires in COVID-19. Original analysis: Amplification of reference gene primers was used by the study to estimate nucleated cell counts. Produced via immunoSEQ multiplex PCR; TCRdb's table is partial and in-frame only. Clone size and V and J calls were adopted from that table, with D and trimming inferred from the DNA. This table holds about 200,000 clones, approximately 80% found once. The germline V gene has CDR1 SGHTA and CDR2 FQGNSA. The CDR3 consists of 17 residues. V was clipped by 1 base and J by 3 bases; unmatched bases: 7. The J gene is TRBJ1-3, the V gene TRBV7-2; 9 nucleotides match TRBD1. Input material: peripheral blood. The sequence was obtained from a woman aged 80 or over with acute or convalescent COVID-19. CDR3 DNA: TGTGCCAGCAGCTTAGTCTCTGACAGGGGGAGTGGAAACACCATATATTTT. It is translated as CASSLVSDRGSGNTIYF.